This paragraph covers one TCR beta chain sequence. What it binds is unknown. The sample originates from a study of CD8 T cells in Susac syndrome. Study-wide results and limits: The number of individuals included in the study's TCR sequencing and HLA analysis was acknowledged as relatively small.

Negative isolation yielded the CD8+ and CD4+ T cells, while FACS enriched the TEMRA cells. Reverse transcription used roughly 0.45 to 1 ug RNA and random hexamers. Multiplex immunoSEQ PCR targeted 54 Vbeta and 13 Jbeta TCR beta segments. MiXCR was run by TCRdb on the immunoSEQ multiplex PCR reads, yielding one entry per CDR3 protein. The sample includes about 120,000 distinct CDR3 sequences, about 93% of them seen just once. The germline V gene has CDR1 LGHDT and CDR2 YNNKEL (reference sequence). The CDR3 totals 14 residues. V dropped 4 bases and J dropped 4; count of bases not matched to a gene: 7. What was sequenced was CD4+ T cells from PBMCs. The sequence came from a human donor in good health. The chain combines TRBV3-1 with TRBJ2-7, with TRBD2 matching over 7 bases. The CDR3 region has the DNA TGTGCCAGCAGCCGGGAGGGACTGGGTTACGAGCAGTACTTC. Translation gives CASSREGLGYEQYF.